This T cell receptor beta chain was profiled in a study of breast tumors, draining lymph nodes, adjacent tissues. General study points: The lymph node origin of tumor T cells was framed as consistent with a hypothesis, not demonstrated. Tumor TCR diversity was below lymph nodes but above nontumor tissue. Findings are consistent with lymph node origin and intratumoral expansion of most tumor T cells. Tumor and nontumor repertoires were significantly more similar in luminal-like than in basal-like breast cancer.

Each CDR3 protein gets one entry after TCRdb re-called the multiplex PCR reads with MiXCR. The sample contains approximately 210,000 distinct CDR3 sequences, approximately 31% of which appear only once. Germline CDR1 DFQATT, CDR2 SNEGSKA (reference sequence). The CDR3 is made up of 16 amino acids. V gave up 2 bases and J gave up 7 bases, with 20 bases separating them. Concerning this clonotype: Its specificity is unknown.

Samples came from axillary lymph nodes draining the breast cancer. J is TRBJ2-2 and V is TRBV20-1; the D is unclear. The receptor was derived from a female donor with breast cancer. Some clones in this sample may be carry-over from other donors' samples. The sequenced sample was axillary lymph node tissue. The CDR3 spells CSARRFKVAIGGELFF. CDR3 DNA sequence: TGCAGTGCTAGACGTTTTAAGGTAGCTATTGGCGGGGAGCTGTTTTTT.